This note documents a single T cell receptor beta chain sequence. The antigen is not known. Amplified TCR beta CDR3 regions derived from RNA transcripts. The study used the HTBI primer set for a first-round RT-PCR of the TCR CDR3. TCRdb ran MiXCR on the multiplex PCR reads and lists one entry per CDR3 protein. The sample lists about 530,000 distinct CDR3 sequences, under 20% occurring once. This entry is derived from a study of T cells in Graves' hyperthyroidism and ophthalmopathy. Study outcomes and limitations: Most clonotypes that expanded in the thyroid above 0.001 also showed up in blood. Ophthalmopathy cases were set apart from stable hyperthyroidism by a 13 V-J model.

The PBMCs studied were ones that came from 10 ml fresh peripheral blood. There are 16 residues in the CDR3. Germline assignment: CDR1 SGDLS and CDR2 YYNGEE. V lost 0 bases, J lost 2 bases, and 3 bases stayed unmatched. The chain joins TRBV9 to TRBJ2-1; 9 bases are a match to TRBD1. The source of this sequence is a woman under 30 with Graves' ophthalmopathy. Sequencing used blood. Written as DNA, the CDR3 is TGTGCCAGCAGCGTAGGGGACAGGGTTGCCTACAATGAGCAGTTCTTC. Residues: CASSVGDRVAYNEQFF.